This T cell receptor beta chain was identified in a study of Graves' ophthalmopathy and Graves' hyperthyroidism. The V end lost 6 bases, the J end lost 1 base, and 22 bases lay between the germline ends. The germline gives CDR1 MNHEY, CDR2 SVGEGT. This CDR3 has 18 amino acids. Study findings and constraints: Ophthalmopathy progression was predicted with 70.59% sensitivity and approximately 72% specificity.

Physicians reached a diagnosis by relying on clinical symptoms, serum thyroxine, TRAb, thyroid ultrasound and orbital computed tomography. The study amplified TCR beta CDR3 regions using RNA transcripts. Investigators did first-round RT-PCR with HTBI primers, then second-round multiplex PCR. One entry per CDR3 protein, called by TCRdb with MiXCR from the multiplex PCR reads. The repertoire has about 340,000 distinct CDR3 sequences, 17% of them found once; the top ten carry approximately 13%. This clonotype was picked up many times. Its specificity is unknown. This clonotype was sampled from an adult man with Graves' ophthalmopathy. The material sequenced was peripheral blood. The V gene is TRBV6-2 or TRBV6-3, the J gene TRBJ1-5; weak D call: TRBD1 (6 bases). DNA for the CDR3: TGTGCCAGCAGCTCCGGACAGATCCGCCGGCTAAGCAATCAGCCCCAGCATTTT. As protein: CASSSGQIRRLSNQPQHF.